Listed below are T cell receptor beta chains from one sample, sequenced in a study of T cells expressing NK-cell markers. TCRdb re-called the 5' RACE reads and gives one entry per CDR3 protein, without DNA. The sample includes around 180,000 distinct CDR3 sequences. Material for sequencing was blood T cells: a sorted CD56 or NKG2C T cell subset, CD4+ or CD8+ T cells, or bulk PBMC T cells (not recorded which). The receptors stem from a man aged 18-70 years in good health. The CDR3 runs from the conserved cysteine through the conserved F or W. Each record gives: CDR3 length, V gene, J gene, CDR3 protein.

15	TRBV4-2	TRBJ1-2	CASSREVGGSYGYTF
12	TRBV6-5	TRBJ1-4	CASSYSRGKLFF
17	TRBV7-9	TRBJ2-1	CASLKTSGPALSAEQFF
16	TRBV7-9	TRBJ2-2	CASSLSGGGITGELFF
14	TRBV6-5	TRBJ2-7	CASSYTGITWEQYF
15	TRBV6-1	TRBJ1-1	CASIDLGQKNTEAFF
12	TRBV6-6	TRBJ2-5	CASSYSAETQYF
14	TRBV7-9	TRBJ2-3	CASSLGREGGTQYF
14	TRBV10-3	TRBJ2-7	CAISETGGTYEQYF
13	TRBV28	TRBJ1-5	CASSWSGNQPQHF
15	TRBV7-9	TRBJ2-3	CASSIGLAGVDTQYF
14	TRBV15	TRBJ2-5	CATSRKTGVETQYF
16	TRBV4-2	TRBJ2-7	CASSQDPSPTTYEQYF
14	TRBV13	TRBJ1-2	CASSSRGANYGYTF
15	TRBV28	TRBJ2-1	CASSFTQSSYNEQFF
18	TRBV7-3	TRBJ2-6	CASSLSAGFLSGANVLTF
13	TRBV27	TRBJ1-2	CASSSTGTKGYTF
20	TRBV20-1	TRBJ2-7	CSAHSRRQGVRTAISYEQYF
13	TRBV30	TRBJ2-7	CAWSVAGSNEQYF
14	TRBV20-1	TRBJ1-5	CSAMVREPNQPQHF
15	TRBV6-1	TRBJ2-1	CASSDRDRGRGEQFF
15	TRBV4-1	TRBJ1-2	CASSLQPGQGSVYTF
12	TRBV12-3/TRBV12-4	TRBJ1-1	CASSGRRVEAFF
15	TRBV5-6	TRBJ2-7	CASNPGLAGDYEQYF
13	TRBV28	TRBJ2-7	CASSLLGRNEQYF
15	TRBV30	TRBJ2-3	CAWSDPDHPGDTQYF
17	TRBV4-1	TRBJ2-1	CASSHPRSGGAVDEQFF
13	TRBV13	TRBJ2-1	CASSPTSGVEQFF
16	TRBV5-1	TRBJ1-1	CASSDPSGEHGTEAFF
12	TRBV12-3/TRBV12-4	TRBJ2-1	CASSSGWNEQFF
14	TRBV28	TRBJ1-5	CASSPRTPAVPQHF
14	TRBV12-3/TRBV12-4	TRBJ1-1	CASSLNGQYTEAFF
15	TRBV4-1	TRBJ2-1	CASSHLDNPGNEQFF
17	TRBV11-2	TRBJ2-3	CASSAPTSGGPTDTQYF
13	TRBV20-1	TRBJ2-1	CSALSPEYNEQFF
13	TRBV27	TRBJ1-4	CASSWDNNEKLFF
15	TRBV6-1	TRBJ1-2	CASSPLQGTNYGYTF
14	TRBV2	TRBJ2-7	CASRGLAGAYEQYF
15	TRBV7-9	TRBJ2-2	CASSPRNTNTGELFF
16	TRBV20-1	TRBJ2-2	CSARETGTAITGELFF
15	TRBV20-1	TRBJ1-2	CSARDRGQGAYGYTF
15	TRBV27	TRBJ2-3	CASRSRRTSTDTQYF
17	TRBV5-1	TRBJ2-1	CASSLGTSGGLNNEQFF
15	TRBV9	TRBJ1-5	CASSAGGTLNQPQHF
15	TRBV2	TRBJ1-5	CASQGQPYSNQPQHF
16	TRBV12-3/TRBV12-4	TRBJ2-3	CASSLGQGVFTDTQYF
15	TRBV5-6	TRBJ2-7	CASSLRIQPSYEQYF
14	TRBV24-1	TRBJ2-1	CATSDPGGVNEQFF
16	TRBV6-1	TRBJ2-1	CASRRRTVSSYNEQFF
13	TRBV7-9	TRBJ1-6	CASSLENRSTLHF
14	TRBV5-6	TRBJ2-7	CASTPREDSYEQYF
15	TRBV2	TRBJ2-1	CASSELGDSWDEQFF
14	TRBV6-5	TRBJ2-7	CASTLGDYFYEQYF
19	TRBV11-1	TRBJ2-2	CASSLSLGGGAVGSGELFF